This T cell receptor (beta chain) was captured by sequencing in a study of blood T cells in healthy people across ages. Notes on the study in general: Across the age range, TCR beta diversity per million T cells fell in a roughly linear way.

Points on this clonotype: Its antigen is currently unknown.

This CDR3 spans 15 amino acids. Losses at the gene ends were 5 bases for V and 0 bases for J; bases not matched to a gene: 4. Germline V gene data show CDR1 as SGHRS and CDR2 as YFSETQ. Primed by a sample-barcoded 5' primer and a J-beta primer mix, a second PCR proceeded for roughly 7 to 11 cycles. Every cDNA was tagged by a template-switch adaptor with 12 random nucleotides. From the 5' RACE reads, TCRdb called clonotypes with MiXCR, one entry per CDR3 protein. This sample has some 1.5 million distinct CDR3 sequences, with roughly two fifths found just once. This TCR derives from a woman aged 18-29 years in good health. This sequence joins TRBV5-1 and TRBJ2-3; 9 bases agree with TRBD2. Input material: blood. This CDR3 is CASRIAGESTDTQYF. In DNA form, the CDR3 reads TGCGCCAGCAGAATAGCGGGGGAGAGCACAGATACGCAGTATTTT.